Below, 8 T cell receptor beta chains from the same sample are listed, as sequenced in a study of shared clonotypes between healthy human individuals. Measured with immunoSEQ multiplex PCR; TCRdb has only the in-frame clones, and not every one. The sample comprises 300,000 to 400,000 clones, roughly 91% of which are singletons, and around 15% rests with the top ten. The sequenced sample consisted of memory CD8+ T cells sorted from blood. Subset noted: CD45RO+ cells pooled with CCR7-negative TemRA cells. The receptors shown here come from a man between 18 and 29 years old in good health.

This clone was counted many times. Distinct nucleotide sequences in the sample also encode this CDR3. The chain recombines TRBV27 with TRBJ2-7; perhaps TRBD1 as D (5 bases). Germline V lookup: CDR1 MNHEY, CDR2 SMNVEV (reference sequence). V lost 2 bases, J lost 0 bases, and 5 bases lay in between. The CDR3 covers 13 residues. The CDR3 reads CASSLQGSYEQYF. Written as DNA, the CDR3 is TGTGCCAGCAGTTTACAGGGCTCCTACGAGCAGTACTTC.

The rearrangement joins TRBV9 to TRBJ1-3, with D maybe TRBD1 (6 bases). Germline V gene data show CDR1 as SGDLS and CDR2 as YYNGEE. There are 11 residues in the CDR3. V was shortened by 4 bases and J by 7 bases, with 6 bases between the two germline ends. In nucleotides, the CDR3 is TGTGCCAGCAGCCAGGGGAACACCATATATTTT. Amino acid sequence: CASSQGNTIYF.

The chain carries TRBV9 and TRBJ1-1; D is unresolved. V dropped 3 bases and J dropped 5 bases, with 8 bases sitting between them. The CDR3 runs 12 residues. CDR1 SGDLS and CDR2 YYNGEE come from the germline V gene. The CDR3 loop reads CASSGGQTEAFF. The CDR3 coding sequence is TGTGCCAGCAGCGGAGGGCAAACTGAAGCTTTCTTT.

The chain joins TRBV9 to TRBJ2-7; TRBD2 matches 14 bases. Germline-derived CDR1 and CDR2 are SGDLS and YYNGEE. The CDR3 runs to 17 residues. V was clipped by 4 bases and J by 6 bases; unmatched bases: 12. CDR3 protein: CASSIGTSGRGLSEQYF. CDR3 DNA sequence: TGTGCCAGCAGCATCGGGACTAGCGGGAGAGGACTAAGCGAGCAGTACTTC.

V usage is TRBV13 and J usage is TRBJ2-7; 8 positions match TRBD2. The CDR3 is 16 amino acids. Germline CDR1 PRHDT, CDR2 FYEKMQ (reference sequence). After removal of 2 bases from V and 0 bases from J, the junction contained 6 bases not matched to a gene. CDR3 in amino acids: CASSLFGGALSYEQYF. The CDR3 coding sequence is TGTGCCAGCAGCTTATTCGGGGGGGCCCTCTCCTACGAGCAGTACTTC.

CDR3 loop: CSVGQDSYEQYF. CDR3 in DNA: TGCAGCGTGGGACAGGACTCCTACGAGCAGTACTTC. The V gene is TRBV29-1, the J gene TRBJ2-7, with 8 bases lining up with TRBD1. V shed 6 bases, J shed 0 bases, and the junction held 1 base outside the gene matches. The germline gives CDR1 SQVTM, CDR2 ANQGSEA. The CDR3 length is 12 residues.

V usage is TRBV15 and J usage is TRBJ2-5, with TRBD1 identical over 8 bases. With V trimmed by 5 bases and J by 2 bases, 7 bases remained unmatched. Germline-derived CDR1 and CDR2 are LNHNV and YYDKDF (reference sequence). This CDR3 contains 15 residues. The CDR3 DNA sequence: TGTGCCACCAGCGGGGACAGGCGCCTACAAGAGACCCAGTACTTC. Translation gives CATSGDRRLQETQYF.

J is TRBJ2-7 and V is TRBV5-6; D may correspond to TRBD1 or TRBD2 (5 bases each). CDR1 is SGHDT, CDR2 YYEEEE, per germline. This CDR3 has 14 amino acids. V lost 2 bases, J lost 4 bases, and 13 bases lay in between. The CDR3 region is CASSFGGVWYEQYF. The CDR3 coding sequence is TGTGCCAGCAGCTTTGGGGGAGTATGGTACGAGCAGTACTTC.